The next 9 T cell receptor beta chains were all read from a single sample in a study of cytomegalovirus exposure and HLA in healthy donors. Method: immunoSEQ multiplex PCR; TCRdb's copy keeps in-frame clones and lacks some. The data show 45,000 to 65,000 clones, 93% seen once. The sample consisted of PBMCs. The origin of the receptors is a woman in her late teens or twenties in good health and CMV-seropositive.

The rearrangement links TRBV5-1 to TRBJ2-4; a weak D match, TRBD2 (6 bases). The CDR3 totals 14 residues. The germline CDR1 and CDR2 sequences are SGHRS and YFSETQ. The V gene lost 0 bases and the J gene lost 6 bases, with 10 bases spanning the gap. The CDR3 loop reads CASSLAGEANIQYF. Here the CDR3 DNA reads TGCGCCAGCAGCTTGGCCGGGGAGGCAAACATTCAGTACTTC. Full variable domain (outside the CDR3, taken from reference TRBV5-1 and TRBJ2-4): KAGVTQTPRYLIKTRGQQVTLSCSPISGHRSVSWYQQTPGQGLQFLFEYFSETQRNKGNFPGRFSGRQFSNSRSEMNVSTLELGDSALYLCASSLAGEANIQYFGAGTRLSVL.

This clone is a singleton in its sample. The rearrangement links TRBV10-3 to TRBJ2-1, with D perhaps matching TRBD1 (6 bases). Trimming took 2 bases from V and 9 from J, leaving 11 bases between them. The CDR3 consists of 13 residues. The germline V gene encodes CDR1 ENHRY and CDR2 SYGVKD. CDR3 in DNA: TGTGCCATCAGTGAGAAACAGGGTTTTGAGCAGTTCTTC. Its translation: CAISEKQGFEQFF.

This rearrangement joins TRBV5-1 to TRBJ2-6, with 7 bases identical to TRBD1. This CDR3 is built from 16 residues. The V gene end was trimmed by 4 bases and the J gene end by 0 bases; junction bases not matched to a gene: 4. The germline V gene encodes CDR1 SGHRS and CDR2 YFSETQ. The CDR3 nucleotides read TGCGCCAGCAGCCAAGGGGGCTCCTCTGGGGCCAACGTCCTGACTTTC. Protein: CASSQGGSSGANVLTF. Based on the CDR3 plus reference TRBV5-1 and TRBJ2-6, the full variable domain is KAGVTQTPRYLIKTRGQQVTLSCSPISGHRSVSWYQQTPGQGLQFLFEYFSETQRNKGNFPGRFSGRQFSNSRSEMNVSTLELGDSALYLCASSQGGSSGANVLTFGAGSRLTVL.

The chain combines TRBV18 with TRBJ1-1; D is perhaps TRBD1 (5 bases). From germline, CDR1 is KGHSH and CDR2 LQKENI. Between the trimmed V and J ends, which lost 2 bases and 1 base, there was a span of 8 bases. The CDR3 runs 14 residues. The CDR3 DNA is TGTGCCAGCTCACCAGACAGCCGGAACACTGAAGCTTTCTTT. The encoded protein is CASSPDSRNTEAFF.

The gene calls are TRBV29-1 and TRBJ2-1, with TRBD2 matching 8 bases. V lost 7 bases, J lost 2 bases, and 10 bases stayed unmatched. The CDR3 spans 15 residues. Germline V lookup: CDR1 SQVTM, CDR2 ANQGSEA. CDR3 DNA sequence: TGCAGCGGTCGGGGGTCGGGACTAGCCTACAATGAGCAGTTCTTC. Its protein product is CSGRGSGLAYNEQFF.

The chain carries TRBV6-1 and TRBJ1-2; possible D gene TRBD1, 6 bases. The CDR3 has 12 amino acids. Germline-derived CDR1 and CDR2 are MNHNS and SASEGT. Trimming pared 4 bases from V and 6 bases from J, leaving 9 bases between. CDR3 region: CASSVGQNGYTF. CDR3 DNA sequence: TGTGCCAGCAGTGTCGGACAGAATGGCTACACCTTC.

The V and J genes are TRBV4-1 and TRBJ2-5; the D gene is possibly TRBD2 (6 bases). Germline V gene sequence: CDR1 MGHRA, CDR2 YSYEKL. V lost 2 bases to trimming and J lost 3 bases, with 10 bases between them. The CDR3 has 14 residues. CDR3 nucleotides: TGCGCCAGCAGCCAACGACTAGACGAAGAGACCCAGTACTTC. The encoded protein is CASSQRLDEETQYF.

V gene TRBV18 combines with J gene TRBJ2-7; D uncertain. The CDR3 covers 13 residues. CDR1 is KGHSH, CDR2 LQKENI, per germline. With 1 base removed from V and 2 bases from J, the gap between germline ends came to 6 bases. This chain's CDR3 is CASSPQLTYEQYF. Here the CDR3 DNA reads TGTGCCAGCTCACCACAGCTTACCTACGAGCAGTACTTC.

V is TRBV2 and J is TRBJ2-7, with a possible D match to TRBD1 (5 bases). The CDR3 extends over 16 amino acids. Germline V lookup: CDR1 SNHLY, CDR2 FYNNEI. V was clipped by 2 bases and J by 2 bases, with 16 bases between them. CDR3 region: CASSETPGQGTYEQYF. The CDR3 nucleotides read TGTGCCAGCAGTGAAACCCCAGGCCAGGGAACCTACGAGCAGTACTTC. Looking up the rest from reference TRBV2 and TRBJ2-7 gives the full variable domain: EPEVTQTPSHQVTQMGQEVILRCVPISNHLYFYWYRQILGQKVEFLVSFYNNEISEKSEIFDDQFSVERPDGSNFTLKIRSTKLEDSAMYFCASSETPGQGTYEQYFGPGTRLTVT.